This T cell receptor (beta chain) emerged from a study of lymphopenia after photon versus proton radiotherapy. Study-level points and caveats: Proton therapy kept repertoires fairly stable, unlike photons, which gained effector/memory cells.

This clone was seen once. Its antigen remains unidentified. Generated by immunoSEQ multiplex PCR, the TCRdb table keeps only in-frame clones and is missing some. The repertoire holds some 70,000 clones, with 75% to 90% as singletons. Deletions cut 5 bases from V and 0 bases from J, with 10 bases between. Germline-derived CDR1 and CDR2 are SGHTA and FQGTGA. There are 15 residues in the CDR3. This TCR derives from an elderly man with esophageal cancer. This specimen consisted of peripheral blood, obtained from a patient treated with proton-based radiotherapy. This chain joins TRBV7-3 and TRBJ1-4, with D tentatively TRBD1 (5 bases). The CDR3 DNA sequence: TGTGCCAGCAGCCTCGACAGAGCAACTAATGAAAAACTGTTTTTT. It encodes CASSLDRATNEKLFF.